This T cell receptor (beta chain) appears in the sequencing data of a study of metastatic and nonmetastatic thyroid tumors. Through MiXCR, TCRdb re-clonotyped the PCR reads. The table lists about 30,000 clones, about 25% of them singletons. This clone has ten or more counts. From germline, CDR1 is SGHRS and CDR2 YFSETQ. J gave up 0 bases and V 3 bases, and 4 bases lay outside the gene matches. This CDR3 has 15 residues. Patients were all untreated before their thyroid surgery. Sequenced material: blood. This TCR was sampled from a female donor with papillary thyroid cancer or a benign thyroid nodule (not recorded which). Some clones in this sample may be carry-over from other donors' samples. The genes are TRBV5-1 and TRBJ1-1, with 8 positions matching TRBD1. Here the CDR3 reads CASSYGQGLNTEAFF. CDR3 DNA sequence: TGCGCCAGCAGCTACGGACAGGGCCTGAACACTGAAGCTTTCTTT. Filled out from reference TRBV5-1 and TRBJ1-1, the complete variable domain reads KAGVTQTPRYLIKTRGQQVTLSCSPISGHRSVSWYQQTPGQGLQFLFEYFSETQRNKGNFPGRFSGRQFSNSRSEMNVSTLELGDSALYLCASSYGQGLNTEAFFGQGTRLTVV.